These 14 T cell receptor beta chains were sequenced from one sample in a study of blood T cell repertoires in COVID-19. The repertoire was sequenced with immunoSEQ multiplex PCR; TCRdb's copy has only in-frame clones and lacks some. The data hold approximately 290,000 clones, with around 82% observed a single time. Material: peripheral blood. The receptor set was obtained from a human donor with COVID-19, enrolled during active disease. The donor label of this sample is uncertain.

This chain joins TRBV18 and TRBJ1-4, with no clear D. The germline gives CDR1 KGHSH, CDR2 LQKENI. Trimming shortened V by 3 bases and J by 8 bases, and 7 bases separated the two germline ends. This CDR3 comprises 12 residues. CDR3 sequence (DNA): TGTGCCAGCTCACCTACAGACGAAAAACTGTTTTTT. Its translation is CASSPTDEKLFF. Filled out from reference TRBV18 and TRBJ1-4, the complete variable domain reads NAGVMQNPRHLVRRRGQEARLRCSPMKGHSHVYWYRQLPEEGLKFMVYLQKENIIDESGMPKERFSAEFPKEGPSILRIQQVVRGDSAAYFCASSPTDEKLFFGSGTQLSVL.

This chain connects TRBV11-3 to TRBJ2-5; TRBD2 aligns across 9 bases. CDR1 is SGHNT, CDR2 YENEEA, per germline. J was trimmed by 4 bases and V by 5 bases; bases with no gene match: 8. The CDR3 covers 15 residues. CDR3 DNA sequence: TGTGCCAGCAGCCGTTCAGCGGGAGGCTCAGAGACCCAGTACTTC. Its protein product is CASSRSAGGSETQYF.

The rearrangement uses TRBV19 and TRBJ2-2, with 7 bases lining up with TRBD1. The CDR3 loop spans 13 amino acids. V lost 6 bases and J lost 6; bases outside the gene matches: 4. Germline CDR1 and CDR2: LNHDA and SQIVND (reference sequence). The CDR3 DNA is TGTGCCAGTAGGAAACAGGGGCCCGGGGAGCTGTTTTTT. Encoded protein: CASRKQGPGELFF.

V and J are TRBV9 and TRBJ1-2, with a weak D call TRBD1 (5 bases). This CDR3 has 13 amino acids. The ends were cut back, 3 bases at V and 8 bases at J, with 14 bases in the middle. The V gene's germline CDR1 is SGDLS and CDR2 YYNGEE. CDR3 residues: CASSAGRGLGYTF. The CDR3 DNA follows: TGTGCCAGCAGCGCCGGGAGGGGCTTAGGCTACACCTTC.

In the case of this clone: At the DNA level, this CDR3 is encoded by other sequences in the same sample as well. The genes are TRBV28 and TRBJ2-1, with TRBD1 matching over 8 bases. V gave up 5 bases and J gave up 2 bases; unmatched junction bases: 2. This CDR3 is 14 amino acids long. Looked up from germline, CDR1 is MDHEN and CDR2 is SYDVKM. CDR3 protein: CASSRQGTYNEQFF. The CDR3 DNA reads TGTGCCAGCAGTCGACAGGGGACCTACAATGAGCAGTTCTTC.

The genes are TRBV2 and TRBJ1-1; 8 bases agree with TRBD1. The germline V gene encodes CDR1 SNHLY and CDR2 FYNNEI. Trimming removed 3 bases from V and 7 bases from J; junction bases left unmatched: 13. The CDR3 runs to 16 residues. As DNA, the CDR3 is TGTGCCAGCAGTGAGTCCCGGGCAGGGGGCAGGATTGAAGCTTTCTTT. Translation: CASSESRAGGRIEAFF.

The chain has TRBV29-1 and TRBJ2-1, with 12 nucleotides matching TRBD2. CDR1 SQVTM and CDR2 ANQGSEA come from the germline V gene. With 6 bases clipped from V and 4 bases from J, the junction kept 7 bases outside the gene matches. CDR3 length: 15 amino acids. The CDR3 is CSVSLAGGGYNEQFF. CDR3 DNA sequence: TGCAGCGTGTCACTAGCGGGAGGTGGATACAATGAGCAGTTCTTC.

The rearrangement uses TRBV30 and TRBJ2-3; 7 nucleotides match TRBD2. The germline gives CDR1 GTSNPN, CDR2 SVGIG (reference sequence). The length of the CDR3 is 16 residues. V shed 3 bases, J shed 5 bases, and the junction held 14 bases outside the gene matches. CDR3 nucleotides: TGTGCCTGGAGGCCGGGGGGAGCGGAGGTGGGAGATACGCAGTATTTT. This sequence encodes CAWRPGGAEVGDTQYF.

The V call is TRBV7-2, the J call TRBJ1-5; TRBD1 agrees at 9 bases. J gave up 0 bases and V 5 bases, and 14 bases lay outside the gene matches. In germline, CDR1 is SGHTA, CDR2 FQGNSA. The CDR3 covers 19 residues. The CDR3 here is CASSRGGGQGSSSNQPQHF. The CDR3 nucleotides are TGTGCCAGCAGCCGTGGAGGGGGACAGGGTAGTTCTAGCAATCAGCCCCAGCATTTT.

This chain joins TRBV28 and TRBJ1-2; 8 nucleotides line up with TRBD1. The CDR3 covers 15 residues. The V segment lost 6 bases and the J segment 0 bases; nucleotides outside the gene matches: 6. Per germline, CDR1 MDHEN and CDR2 SYDVKM. CDR3 DNA: TGTGCCAGCAGCCCCCCGACAGGGGCTAACTATGGCTACACCTTC. This sequence encodes CASSPPTGANYGYTF.

The V and J genes are TRBV30 and TRBJ1-3, with D maybe TRBD1 (6 bases). Germline V lookup: CDR1 GTSNPN, CDR2 SVGIG (reference sequence). The CDR3 length is 16 residues. V shed 0 bases and J shed 0 bases, with 12 bases lying between them. For the CDR3, the DNA is TGTGCCTGGAGTGTACTCGGACAGAACTCTGGAAACACCATATATTTT. It is translated as CAWSVLGQNSGNTIYF.

The chain uses TRBV2 and TRBJ2-7; D ambiguous. Germline V gives CDR1 SNHLY, CDR2 FYNNEI. Trimming took off 6 bases at V and 0 bases at J, with 12 bases between the two ends. This CDR3 is 14 amino acids long. In nucleotides, the CDR3 is TGTGCCAGCAGCGCCGACTCGTACTCCTACGAGCAGTACTTC. Residues: CASSADSYSYEQYF.

The chain recombines TRBV27 with TRBJ2-7; D is uncertain. V was clipped by 1 base and J by 4 bases, with 8 bases between them. The germline gives CDR1 MNHEY, CDR2 SMNVEV (reference sequence). The CDR3 consists of 13 residues. CDR3 nucleotide sequence: TGTGCCAGCAGTTTATTGACTGGTTACGAGCAGTACTTC. It encodes CASSLLTGYEQYF.

This chain joins TRBV10-1 and TRBJ1-1; TRBD1 might be the D (6 bases). Germline CDR1 and CDR2: WNHNN and SYGVQD (reference sequence). This CDR3 region has 13 residues. V shed 1 base and J shed 7 bases, with 10 bases lying between them. CDR3 loop: CASSEYRAVEAFF. The CDR3 nucleotides are TGCGCCAGCAGTGAGTACAGGGCCGTTGAAGCTTTCTTT.